A selection of T cell receptor beta chains follows, all from one sample in a study of metastatic and nonmetastatic thyroid tumors. TCRdb re-processed the PCR reads through MiXCR. This table has 16,000 or so clones, over 20% appearing once. The source material was tumor tissue. The receptors stem from a female donor with papillary thyroid cancer or a benign thyroid nodule (not recorded which). Some clones in this sample may be carry-over from other donors' samples. The CDR3 runs from the conserved cysteine through the conserved F or W. The order of the fields is D gene, J gene, CDR3 length, clone size, V gene, CDR3 DNA, CDR3 protein. The D gene is left open where the match is weak. Clone size is stated in some rows and not others, as once, few, many or a class when expanded.

>TRBD1|TRBJ2-3|16|NA|TRBV18
TGTGCCAGCTCACCTGTTATGGACAGGGGCACAGATACGCAGTATTTT
CASSPVMDRGTDTQYF
>NA|TRBJ2-3|17|NA|TRBV20-1
TGCAGTGCTAGACCTCCTAGAGTGGGACGCCGCAGAGATACGCAGTATTTT
CSARPPRVGRRRDTQYF
>NA|TRBJ2-5|11|many|TRBV20-1
TGCAGTGCTAGGGGTGGGGAGACCCAGTACTTC
CSARGGETQYF
>TRBD2|TRBJ2-1|15|many|TRBV5-1
TGCGCCAGCAGCTCGGGACTAGCGGATGTAGGTGAGCAGTTCTTC
CASSSGLADVGEQFF
>NA|TRBJ2-7|11|NA|TRBV12-3/TRBV12-4
TGTGCCAGCAGTCGCCTCTACGAGCAGTACTTC
CASSRLYEQYF
>NA|TRBJ1-1|15|NA|TRBV9
TGTACCAGCAGCGTAGCCCCGGGGGCGAACACTGAAGCTTTCTTT
CTSSVAPGANTEAFF
>TRBD2|TRBJ2-1|17|many|TRBV7-9
TGTGCCAGCAGCTTAGCTTATAGCGGGAGACCCTACAATGAGCAGTTCTTC
CASSLAYSGRPYNEQFF
>TRBD2|TRBJ2-3|16|few|TRBV5-1
TGCGCCAGCAGCAGACGAGCGGGAGTGAGCACAGATACGCAGTATTTT
CASSRRAGVSTDTQYF
>TRBD2|TRBJ2-1|17|NA|TRBV20-1
TGCAGTGCTAGAGTTGCGGGGGGACTAGCGGGAGCCAATGAGCAGTTCTTC
CSARVAGGLAGANEQFF
>NA|TRBJ2-3|15|few|TRBV12-3/TRBV12-4
TGTGCCAGCAGGGGGAGGACAGTGGCCATAGATACGCAGTATTTT
CASRGRTVAIDTQYF
>NA|TRBJ2-7|12|NA|TRBV6-1
TGTGCCAGCACGGAGGCCCGCTACGAGCAGTACTTC
CASTEARYEQYF
>NA|TRBJ1-2|15|few|TRBV12-3/TRBV12-4
TGTGCCAGCAGTGAAGGGGGAGCCCAGACTTATGGCTACACCTTC
CASSEGGAQTYGYTF
>TRBD2|TRBJ2-2|15|medium-sized|TRBV27
TGTGCCAGCAGCCAAGCTCGCGGGAGTGCCGGGGAGCTGTTTTTT
CASSQARGSAGELFF
>TRBD2|TRBJ2-1|17|NA|TRBV30
TGTGCCTGGAGTCCCTCCGAGCTAGCGGGAATCCCCAATGAGCAGTTCTTC
CAWSPSELAGIPNEQFF
>NA|TRBJ2-3|15|medium-sized|TRBV14
TGTGCCAGCAGCCAAAGGGGGGGGCACACAGATACGCAGTATTTT
CASSQRGGHTDTQYF
>NA|TRBJ1-2|12|many|TRBV29-1
TGCAGCGTTGAAGTGGGCAGGGACGACTACACCTTC
CSVEVGRDDYTF
>TRBD1|TRBJ1-5|15|few|TRBV28
TGTGCCAGCAGGAGACAGGGGACTAGCAATCAGCCCCAGCATTTT
CASRRQGTSNQPQHF
>NA|TRBJ2-7|12|medium-sized|TRBV28
TGTGCCAGCAATGGACACCCCCGCGAGCAGTACTTC
CASNGHPREQYF
>NA|TRBJ1-1|12|NA|TRBV28
TGTGCCAGCAGTTCCCCGGGCACTGAAGCTTTCTTT
CASSSPGTEAFF
>NA|TRBJ1-1|13|many|TRBV25-1
TGTGCCAGCACCCACGGAGAAGGGACGGAAGCTTTCTTT
CASTHGEGTEAFF
>TRBD2|TRBJ2-3|13|many|TRBV3-1
TGTGCCAGCAGCCGGCTAGCGGGAGATACGCAGTATTTT
CASSRLAGDTQYF
>TRBD2|TRBJ2-7|15|few|TRBV6-2/TRBV6-3
TGTGCCAGCAGTTACTCGGGCGGGAGCCTTAACAAGCAGTACTTC
CASSYSGGSLNKQYF
>NA|TRBJ1-5|16|few|TRBV6-2/TRBV6-3
TGTGCCAGCAGTTACTCGACCGGGACACGGGATCAGCCCCAGCATTTT
CASSYSTGTRDQPQHF